This TCR beta chain stems from a study of OX40 agonist ivuxolimab in advanced cancers. Study context: Patients received the agonistic anti-OX40 (CD134) antibody ivuxolimab. Findings and caveats of the study: The study found among the lowest clonal expansion in partial responders at 0.1-3.0 mg/kg.

Trimming pared 5 bases from V and 0 bases from J, leaving 8 bases between. Germline-derived CDR1 and CDR2 are MNHNY and SVGAGI (reference sequence). CDR3 size: 14 residues. With regard to this clone: Its antigen is not identified.

Libraries were prepared by immunoSEQ multiplex PCR; TCRdb keeps only in-frame clonotypes and omits some of them. Of about 70,000 clones in the sample, approximately 89% were seen once. The source is an adult with an advanced solid tumor such as melanoma, head and neck, liver or kidney cancer. The starting material was CD4+ or CD8+ T cells sorted from blood, obtained in a trial of the OX40 agonist ivuxolimab. J is TRBJ1-3 and V is TRBV6-6, with D maybe TRBD1 (6 bases). The CDR3 region has the DNA TGTGCCAGCAGTGAGACAGGCTCTGGAAACACCATATATTTT. Residues: CASSETGSGNTIYF.